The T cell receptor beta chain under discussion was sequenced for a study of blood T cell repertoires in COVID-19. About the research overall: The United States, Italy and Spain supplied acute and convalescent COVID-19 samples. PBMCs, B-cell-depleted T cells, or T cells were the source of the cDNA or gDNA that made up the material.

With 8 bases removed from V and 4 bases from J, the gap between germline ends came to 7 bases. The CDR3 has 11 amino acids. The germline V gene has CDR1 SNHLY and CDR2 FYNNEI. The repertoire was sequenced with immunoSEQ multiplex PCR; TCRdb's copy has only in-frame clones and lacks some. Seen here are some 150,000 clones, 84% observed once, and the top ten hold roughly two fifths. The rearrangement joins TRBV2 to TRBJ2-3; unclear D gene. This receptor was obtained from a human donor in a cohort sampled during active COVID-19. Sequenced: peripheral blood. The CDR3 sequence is CASLEADTQYF. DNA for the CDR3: TGTGCCAGCTTAGAGGCAGATACGCAGTATTTT.